This TCR beta chain is drawn from a study of shared clonotypes between healthy human individuals. Regarding the study as a whole: An anticipated effect of sequencing depth on clonotype sharing among donors was recognized.

Replicate sorted-subset PCRs were loaded with approximately 200 ng DNA, approximately 31,000 T cell genomes. Libraries were prepared by immunoSEQ multiplex PCR; TCRdb keeps only in-frame clonotypes and omits some of them. The data show approximately 1,000,000 clones, with roughly 80% seen just once and more than 0.85% held by the top ten. Remarks on this clone: Antigen unknown.

Input material: memory CD4+ T cells from PBMCs. The subset is: CD45RA-negative fraction. This receptor was identified in a man between 18 and 29 years old in good health. Some clones in this sample may be carry-over from other donors' samples.

The CDR3 coding sequence is TGTGCCACCACCGGGACTAGCGGAACCACAGATACGCAGTATTTT. This codes for CATTGTSGTTDTQYF. The V gene is TRBV15, the J gene TRBJ2-3; 11 bases are shared with TRBD2. CDR1 and CDR2 from the germline V gene are LNHNV and YYDKDF (reference sequence). Losses at the gene ends were 7 bases for V and 2 bases for J; bases not matched to a gene: 5. CDR3 length: 15 amino acids.